This T cell receptor (beta chain) originates from a study of cytomegalovirus exposure and HLA in healthy donors (TCRdb year 2017). Broadly, across the study: In an earlier analysis of roughly 500 of the donors, under 300 Gb of sequence data and 90 million to 120 million unique TCR beta sequences from 180 million or so T cells were reported. Approximately 330 gigabases of sequencing data and 91 million or so unique TCR sequences made up an early release that covered several hundred HLA-typed donors. The genetic ancestry cluster associated with self-reported Caucasian donors included about 81% of the roughly 410 genotyped donors. The study was designed to test whether signatures of past pathogen exposure could be identified by cataloging public T cell receptors. The study used immunosequencing to profile the T cell repertoires of 600 to 850 subjects and linked those repertoires to cytomegalovirus serostatus. In addition to the first cohort of approximately 670 subjects, a separate validation cohort of over 90 different subjects was used. The study combined high-throughput TCR immunosequencing, statistical association of individual TCRs with disease status, and machine learning to predict cytomegalovirus infection status. A later analysis re-examined previously published TCR beta repertoires from more than 650 donors and added high-resolution HLA genotyping to investigate patterns of TCR occurrence. The later analysis used no new phenotypic data to find candidate immune exposures, relying instead on TCR beta sequences and their occurrence across donors. In an earlier analysis of a few hundred of the donors, high-throughput TCR beta sequencing was used to judge whether each TCR beta V gene segment behaved as functional or pseudogenic. Donor age, sex, ethnicity and CMV serostatus were collected together with the repertoire data. A later genetic analysis used genome-wide SNP genotypes for 398 of the 666 donors, treating that subset as a discovery cohort. All discovery cohort repertoires had been generated on a single sequencing platform. HLA typing included class I and class II loci at four-digit resolution. The number of typed donors differed by locus: roughly 629-640 for A, B, C, DRB1 and DQB1; approximately 540 for DQA1; 606 for DPA1; and roughly 470 for DPB1. A handful of DR-DQ haplotypes were treated as single units for association and clustering because of strong linkage in the cohort. On average, around 230,000 unique TCR beta nucleotide sequences were sequenced per donor among fewer than 500 genotyped donors of the cohort, with 15% to 20% of those sequences being non-productive.

The research as a whole found: In a later genetic analysis, a missense DCLRE1C variant was associated with V-gene and J-gene trimming of TCR beta chains, and the association was replicated in an independent cohort. The study listed 164 TCR beta chains as associated with cytomegalovirus. Across donors, most TCR sequences were observed very rarely, whereas some public TCRs were present in many individuals. A cluster of highly shared sequence variants was judged likely to be a technical artifact of the sequencing pipeline. A later analysis reported that several top co-occurrence clusters appeared linked to parvovirus B19, influenza, CMV and Epstein-Barr virus. When HLA alleles, especially DR and DQ, strongly co-occurred, attributing TCR associations to individual alleles was difficult. A further reported finding was that TCR beta sequences accurately predicted the HLA-A and HLA-B alleles for most subjects in the first cohort. A later analysis associated 15,000 or so TCR beta sequences with specific HLA alleles at a false discovery rate of 0.05. In an earlier analysis of fewer than 700 of the donors, most TCR beta V segments appeared in productive rearrangements about 87% or about 30% of the time, broadly matching IMGT annotations. Immune exposure information for the cohort was limited to CMV serostatus. The authors suggested that the approach could potentially be generalized to other disease states and immunological phenotypes. In both the original and validation cohorts, the classifier was reported to diagnose cytomegalovirus status with high specificity and sensitivity. In vitro tests confirmed that a few of the cytomegalovirus-associated TCR beta chains recognize cytomegalovirus antigens. Because some donors lacked HLA typing at each locus, the association tests relied only on the typed subset. A later genetic analysis reported fewer N-insertions in productive TCRs among donors in an Asian-associated ancestry cluster than the roughly 720-donor mean. In this cohort, only TCR beta chains were sequenced, and detectable features were limited by the absence of alpha or paired-chain data. Sequencing depth was assumed to be roughly uniform across donors in the presence/absence analyses, though that assumption may not hold. Because counts were too low, roughly 18 rarely observed V segments, including chromosome 9 orphons, were left out of the earlier analysis of 587 of the donors. In a later analysis, most CMV-associated TCR beta chains were found to appear HLA-restricted, with HLA associations seemingly driven largely by CMV exposure. In a later analysis, HLA-associated TCR beta chains showed more clonal expansion and lower generation probabilities than non-associated chains that were equally common. Linkage disequilibrium might explain the correlated functional status among segregating V segments, but an unknown experimental factor could not be ruled out. In a later analysis, TCR association rates were found to vary across HLA loci, with the most associated TCRs seen for DRB1 alleles and the fewest for HLA-C alleles. The 87-base-pair reads could not distinguish some IMGT-functional V segments, including TRBV6-2 and TRBV6-3, so those segments were excluded.

The cohort was made up of around 720 healthy bone marrow donors. Cohort members were all nominally healthy when sampled, although unrecorded immune exposures were likely present. The donor tested CMV seropositive, placing the donor among the 250 to 300 seropositive members of the cohort. A peripheral blood sample was collected from each donor, and TCR beta sequencing was performed on peripheral blood mononuclear cells. The Qiagen DNeasy Blood Extraction Kit was used to extract genomic DNA from the blood cell samples. Library creation used the immunoSEQ multiplex PCR assay. The multiplex PCR relied on a mix of 60 forward primers for TCR Vbeta segments and 13 reverse primers for TCR Jbeta segments. A multiplex PCR assay on genomic DNA amplified the CDR3 region of rearranged TCR beta genes. Amplified TCR beta libraries were sequenced as 87-base-pair reads on the Illumina HiSeq System. As for the authors' bioinformatics: A later analysis tallied roughly 78 million unique TCR beta chains across the approximately 670 repertoires, and some 10 million of those chains were shared by two or more donors. Raw reads were error-corrected and collapsed into unique sequences with a nearest-neighbor algorithm that merged closely related sequences to remove PCR and sequencing errors. To assign V, D and J gene segments, CDR3 sequences were aligned to IMGT reference sequences. For a sequence to be retained, at least a six-nucleotide match to both a V gene segment and a J gene segment was required. A rearrangement counted as productive if the CDR3 had no stop codons and remained in frame with V and J, and every other rearrangement counted as non-productive. Following IMGT convention, CDR3 was defined as the stretch from the second conserved V-encoded cysteine to the conserved J-encoded phenylalanine. Sequences without an unambiguous match to a single V gene segment were excluded from the earlier analysis of approximately 560 of the donors. In an earlier analysis of around 600 of the donors, V segments were called functional above 56.7% productive rearrangements and were called segregating when the between-donor standard deviation exceeded 5%. A statistical classification framework was developed to diagnose cytomegalovirus status using the catalog of TCR beta chain sequences. A later analysis assigned V and J genes by comparing TCR nucleotide sequences with IMGT/GENE-DB human TR gene sequences. In a later analysis, CDR3 sequences and most-parsimonious VDJ recombination scenarios were assigned using the TCRdist pipeline. In a later analysis, each TCR beta chain was defined by its CDR3 amino acid sequence together with its V-gene family, and reads lacking a unique V-gene family were excluded. In a later analysis, 450 to 600 highly shared, low-generation-probability nucleotide sequences were removed to address suspected cross-contamination and a sequencing artifact. For each public chain, a later analysis derived a clonal expansion index from normalized ranks of inferred template counts within each repertoire. In a later analysis, generation probabilities were computed with a VDJ recombination model fitted to out-of-frame rearrangements, and the resulting probabilities were checked against IGoR. In a later analysis, hypergeometric tests were used to score TCR-TCR, TCR-HLA and TCR-CMV co-occurrence, with a repertoire-size bias correction applied to TCR pairs. False discovery rates were estimated in a later analysis by permuting HLA or CMV assignments 20 times. In a later analysis, co-occurring TCRs were grouped using DBSCAN, with TCRdist sequence similarity added in when clustering inside HLA-allele-positive subsets. Repertoires with fewer than 30,000 or more than 120,000 public chains, plus five repertoires with anomalous nucleotide sharing, were excluded from co-occurrence clustering. Sourced from immuneACCESS, this table was stored by TCRdb with only in-frame sequences that have V and J called. A share of the clones is absent; for the studies checked, an unresolved V gene accounts for under half, and the remainder has no known explanation. V, J and clone size were drawn from that table, and D and trimming were deduced from the DNA. Counted in this sample were under 150,000 clones; 50% to 65% of them appeared once. The ten biggest clones cover roughly 9% of the sample.

Trimmed from V: 7 bases; trimmed from J: 2 bases; junction bases lacking a gene match: 16. Counted from cysteine to phenylalanine, this CDR3 has 18 amino acids. Only the CDR3 region is kept as DNA, spanning 54 bases read in frame from base 1. CDR1 is given as MRHNA and CDR2 as SNTAGT, both from the germline V gene. For this clone: Its recognized antigen is unknown. Per-nucleotide qualities are absent, and no much larger clonotype sits a single base away.

The specimen sequenced was PBMCs. The sequence joins TRBV6-4 to TRBJ2-3, with 9 junctional bases fitting TRBD2. This receptor was obtained from a middle-aged woman in good health and CMV-seropositive. The sequenced DNA is TGTGCCAGCATCCGAACAAAAACCATAGCGGGGGCCACAGATACGCAGTATTTT. This is translated as CASIRTKTIAGATDTQYF.